One T cell receptor beta chain is described in this entry. This record comes from a study of blood T cell repertoires in COVID-19. In the study overall: Samples came from the United States, Italy and Spain, spanning acute and convalescent COVID-19. T cells, B-cell-depleted T cells, or PBMCs provided the cDNA or gDNA that served as material.

Germline CDR1 is SNHLY and CDR2 is FYNNEI. Trimming removed 5 bases at V and 8 bases at J, with 18 bases between. This CDR3 is 15 amino acids long. The repertoire was sequenced with immunoSEQ multiplex PCR; TCRdb's copy has only in-frame clones and lacks some. The sample includes roughly 69,000 clones, 80% to 90% of them seen just once. The sequencing input was PBMCs or T cells enriched from blood (not recorded which). This TCR derives from a woman aged 40 to 49 with acute COVID-19. The chain couples TRBV2 to TRBJ2-2; tentative D call: TRBD2 (5 bases). Here the CDR3 reads CASSPPGVSPGELFF. DNA for the CDR3: TGTGCCAGCAGTCCCCCCGGGGTCTCGCCAGGGGAGCTGTTTTTT.